This T cell receptor (beta chain) was recovered during a study of CD8 T cells in ankylosing spondylitis. Study conclusions and caveats: Researchers reportedly found disease-linked clones significantly enriched in matched ankylosing spondylitis synovial fluid. Reactive arthritis synovial fluid and blood were previously reported to contain some motif variants.

This clonotype was recorded at least ten times. What it recognizes is unknown. TCRdb processed the 5' RACE reads anew with MiXCR; each CDR3 protein has one entry. Of 150,000 to 200,000 distinct CDR3 sequences listed, around a sixth are singletons. V lost 6 bases and J lost 9; bases outside the gene matches: 20. The CDR3 extends over 15 amino acids. The germline V gene encodes CDR1 DFQATT and CDR2 SNEGSKA (reference sequence). The sample comprised blood, either unsorted or a sorted T cell fraction (not recorded which). The sequence came from a male donor aged 5-29 years with ankylosing spondylitis or in good health (not recorded which). The chain employs TRBV20-1 and TRBJ2-7; 7 nucleotides agree with TRBD1. CDR3 region: CSARPTRQGLPGQYF. As DNA, the CDR3 is TGCAGTGCGCGGCCGACCAGACAGGGCCTCCCGGGGCAGTACTTC.